This T cell receptor (beta chain) was retrieved from a study of a mutant IDH1 vaccine in newly diagnosed glioma. As for the study in general: Commencement of vaccination occurred 4-6 weeks following radiotherapy alone, or concurrently with temozolomide cycles. Males made up roughly 62% and females roughly 40% of treated patients, whose mean age was approximately 43 years.

The ends were cut back, 6 bases at V and 9 bases at J, with 15 bases in the middle. From germline, CDR1 is MRHNA and CDR2 SNTAGT. The CDR3 covers 13 residues. Sequencing was performed with immunoSEQ multiplex PCR; in TCRdb, only in-frame clones are kept and a portion is missing. The repertoire consists of around 60,000 clones, with about four fifths occurring once and the leading ten covering roughly 5.2%. Details on this clone: Its antigen is still unknown.

Time point specified: week 35, safety follow-up. Doses of 300 ug of mutant IDH1 20-mer peptide were given with topical imiquimod. Patients came in for eight vaccinations, in weeks 1, 3, 5, 7, 11, 15, 19 and 23. This specimen was PBMCs, taken from a glioma patient whose treatment included an IDH1 peptide vaccine. The chain combines TRBV6-4 with TRBJ2-1; tentative D call: TRBD1 (6 bases). This TCR derives from a man aged 40-49 years with glioma. The CDR3 protein is CASSYARGGEQFF. In DNA, the CDR3 is TGTGCCAGCAGCTACGCCAGGGGTGGTGAGCAGTTCTTC.